This entry is about one TCR beta chain. These data originate in a study of cytomegalovirus exposure and HLA in healthy donors. Both 60 Vbeta primers and 13 Jbeta primers went into the PCR. Produced via immunoSEQ multiplex PCR; TCRdb's table is partial and in-frame only. There are 100,000 to 150,000 clones in the sample; 60% to 85% occur only once, and approximately 1.2% lies in the top ten. Trimming stripped 7 bases from V and 0 bases from J, with 6 bases between. Germline loops: CDR1 SQVTM, CDR2 ANQGSEA. CDR3 length: 11 amino acids. The sequence was collected from a female donor in good health and CMV-seronegative. The sequencing input was PBMCs. The chain recombines TRBV29-1 with TRBJ1-1; D gene ambiguous. CDR3 nucleotide sequence: TGCAGCGCGCTACTGAACACTGAAGCTTTCTTT. Protein product: CSALLNTEAFF.